These 29 T cell receptor beta chains share one sample of origin, sequenced in a study of CD8+ T cells in alopecia areata. Once RNA had been extracted, it was reverse transcribed into cDNA to act as the sequencing template. Here immunoSEQ multiplex PCR was the method, and the copy in TCRdb shows in-frame clones only, minus some. The sample consists of about 270,000 clones, around 64% of them appearing once. Sample treatment: oral pan-JAK inhibitor, 5-10 mg twice daily. The sample in question was CD4+ T cells sorted from blood, obtained between weeks 51 and 52, from a patient treated with tofacitinib. These receptors were obtained from a human donor with alopecia areata.

The V gene is TRBV27, the J gene TRBJ1-6; D possibly corresponds to TRBD1 (6 bases). The CDR3 runs 15 residues. Germline assignment: CDR1 MNHEY and CDR2 SMNVEV (reference sequence). Trimming cost V 1 base and J 9 bases, with 13 bases left between them. The CDR3: CASSLYRTVGSPLHF. CDR3 nucleotides: TGTGCCAGCAGTTTATACCGGACAGTTGGTTCACCCCTCCACTTT.

The rearrangement uses TRBV25-1 and TRBJ1-2; D gene uncertain. The CDR3 runs to 13 residues. With 3 bases removed from V and 4 bases from J, the gap between germline ends came to 9 bases. The germline V gene encodes CDR1 MGHDK and CDR2 SYGVNS. The DNA for the CDR3 is TGTGCCAGCAGTGAGCCAGGCCTCTATGGCTACACCTTC. It specifies CASSEPGLYGYTF.

The chain has TRBV6-5 and TRBJ2-2; D tentatively reads TRBD1 or TRBD2 (5 bases each). V dropped 4 bases and J dropped 2 bases, with 5 bases sitting between them. The CDR3 spans 13 residues. The germline V gene has CDR1 MNHEY and CDR2 SVGAGI. DNA for the CDR3: TGTGCCAGCAGTTGGGACAACACCGGGGAGCTGTTTTTT. This codes for CASSWDNTGELFF.

V gene TRBV5-6 combines with J gene TRBJ2-1, with TRBD2 matching 11 bases. The CDR3 is 14 residues long. The J segment lost 4 bases and the V segment lost 5 bases, leaving 2 bases of the junction unmatched. Germline V gene lookup returns CDR1 SGHDT and CDR2 YYEEEE. DNA for the CDR3: TGTGCCAGCAGGCGACTAGCGGGGTACAATGAGCAGTTCTTC. Translated, it gives CASRRLAGYNEQFF.

The chain combines TRBV30 with TRBJ2-3; D is perhaps TRBD1 or TRBD2 (5 bases each). V lost 5 bases, J lost 2 bases, and 14 bases lay in between. Germline assignment: CDR1 GTSNPN and CDR2 SVGIG (reference sequence). The CDR3 covers 14 residues. CDR3 sequence reads: CAWVGPSNTDTQYF. The CDR3 DNA reads as TGTGCCTGGGTGGGACCGTCGAACACAGATACGCAGTATTTT.

This clone was counted only a few times. The CDR3 nucleotides read TGCGCCAGCAGCCAAGAAATAGGAGGGTTTGGTTCACCCCTCCACTTT. This gives the protein CASSQEIGGFGSPLHF. The gene calls are TRBV4-1 and TRBJ1-6; D gene uncertain. Germline-derived CDR1 and CDR2 are MGHRA and YSYEKL. V was cut by 0 bases and J by 9 bases, with 15 bases left in between. The CDR3 spans 16 residues.

This clone was seen more than once but under ten times. The chain uses TRBV2 and TRBJ2-5; D is perhaps TRBD2 (5 bases). Trimming stripped 6 bases from V and 5 bases from J, with 13 bases between. Germline CDR1 is SNHLY and CDR2 is FYNNEI. This CDR3 region has 13 residues. Written as DNA, the CDR3 is TGTGCCAGCAGGAGGGAAAGGGAGGAGACCCAGTACTTC. Translated, it gives CASRREREETQYF. Full variable domain (remainder filled in from reference TRBV2 and TRBJ2-5): EPEVTQTPSHQVTQMGQEVILRCVPISNHLYFYWYRQILGQKVEFLVSFYNNEISEKSEIFDDQFSVERPDGSNFTLKIRSTKLEDSAMYFCASRREREETQYFGPGTRLLVL.

With respect to this clone: One junction end disagrees with the germline gene, perhaps due to a read error. The V call is TRBV4-2, the J call TRBJ2-3; 10 bases are a match to TRBD2. The CDR3 is made up of 14 amino acids. CDR1 and CDR2 from the germline V gene are LGHNA and YNFKEQ. CDR3 region: CASSQSQRGGTLDF. Written as DNA, the CDR3 is TGTGCCAGCAGCCAATCGCAGCGGGGGGGCACGTTAGATTTT.

The chain couples TRBV7-6 to TRBJ2-7; 7 nucleotides agree with TRBD2. Trimming removed 0 bases from V and 6 bases from J; junction bases left unmatched: 2. The CDR3 covers 13 residues. Germline values: CDR1 SGHVS, CDR2 FNYEAQ. The CDR3: CASSLAGGFEQYF. The DNA for the CDR3 is TGTGCCAGCAGCTTAGCGGGAGGGTTCGAGCAGTACTTC.

The J gene is TRBJ2-6, the V gene TRBV4-2; 9 bases fit TRBD1. The J segment lost 1 base and the V segment lost 0 bases, leaving 7 bases of the junction unmatched. Germline lookup yields CDR1 LGHNA and CDR2 YNFKEQ. The CDR3 totals 19 residues. The CDR3 is CASSQDRGDRVSGANVLTF. In DNA, the CDR3 is TGTGCCAGCAGCCAAGACAGGGGGGACAGGGTGTCTGGGGCCAACGTCCTGACTTTC.

This sequence joins TRBV29-1 and TRBJ1-2, with 8 positions matching TRBD1. The CDR3 has 14 residues. V trimming: 1 base; J trimming: 4 bases; junction bases outside the gene matches: 5. Looked up from germline, CDR1 is SQVTM and CDR2 is ANQGSEA. The CDR3 bases are TGCAGCGTTGAAGTTGCAGGGGGCGGCTATGGCTACACCTTC. Translation: CSVEVAGGGYGYTF.

V is TRBV6-5 and J is TRBJ2-1, with 10 bases lining up with TRBD2. Looked up from germline, CDR1 is MNHEY and CDR2 is SVGAGI. With 8 bases clipped from V and 2 bases from J, the junction kept 6 bases outside the gene matches. CDR3 length: 15 residues. The DNA of the CDR3 is TGTGCCAGCCGCTATAGCGGGGGGACCTACAATGAGCAGTTCTTC. As protein: CASRYSGGTYNEQFF.

This CDR3 is CSVPTYPRDGYTF. CDR3 DNA: TGCAGCGTTCCGACGTATCCAAGGGATGGCTACACCTTC. V usage is TRBV29-1 and J usage is TRBJ1-2; D is undetermined. The germline V and J ends were trimmed by 5 bases and 6 bases, with 16 bases remaining between them. This CDR3 is 13 amino acids long. The germline gives CDR1 SQVTM, CDR2 ANQGSEA. Full variable domain (rest looked up from reference TRBV29-1 and TRBJ1-2): SAVISQKPSRDICQRGTSLTIQCQVDSQVTMMFWYRQQPGQSLTLIATANQGSEATYESGFVIDKFPISRPNLTFSTLTVSNMSPEDSSIYLCSVPTYPRDGYTFGSGTRLTVV.

This clone appeared a single time. The same CDR3 is also encoded by other DNA sequences in this sample. The J gene is TRBJ1-5, the V gene TRBV30; a possible D gene is TRBD1 (5 bases). Trimming cost V 2 bases and J 3 bases, with 8 bases left between them. Germline CDR1 and CDR2: GTSNPN and SVGIG (reference sequence). The CDR3 is 13 amino acids. The CDR3 nucleotides are TGTGCCTGGAGTCAGGGTAACAATCAGCCCCAGCATTTT. Protein product: CAWSQGNNQPQHF.

This chain uses TRBV7-8 with TRBJ2-3, with D unresolved. Trimming removed 4 bases at V and 1 base at J, with 12 bases between. The germline V gene has CDR1 SGHVS and CDR2 FQNEAQ. CDR3 length: 15 amino acids. The CDR3 nucleotides read TGTGCCAGCAGCTCCCGTGGCGGCGGCACAGATACGCAGTATTTT. Protein product: CASSSRGGGTDTQYF.

For the CDR3, the DNA is TGTGCCTGGGGGGACTTTCAAGAGACCCAGTACTTC. It is translated as CAWGDFQETQYF. The chain carries TRBV30 and TRBJ2-5; D may be TRBD2 (6 bases). The V gene's germline CDR1 is GTSNPN and CDR2 SVGIG (reference sequence). The CDR3 length is 12 residues. Trimming shortened V by 5 bases and J by 2 bases, and 9 bases separated the two germline ends.

The chain carries TRBV9 and TRBJ2-1; TRBD2 aligns across 15 bases. The CDR3 loop spans 17 amino acids. V gave up 0 bases and J gave up 4 bases; unmatched junction bases: 2. Germline V gives CDR1 SGDLS, CDR2 YYNGEE. CDR3 sequence reads: CASSVVGTSGGYNEQFF. Written as DNA, the CDR3 is TGTGCCAGCAGCGTAGTCGGGACTAGCGGGGGGTACAATGAGCAGTTCTTC.

The chain employs TRBV25-1 and TRBJ2-7, with D perhaps matching TRBD1 or TRBD2 (5 bases each). The CDR3 spans 18 residues. Per the germline V gene, CDR1 is MGHDK and CDR2 is SYGVNS. The V gene lost 4 bases and the J gene lost 4 bases, with 26 bases spanning the gap. CDR3 amino acids: CASSAPNFAGTNRYEQYF. CDR3 nucleotides: TGTGCCAGCAGTGCCCCGAACTTCGCAGGGACGAACAGATACGAGCAGTACTTC.

This rearrangement joins TRBV5-4 to TRBJ1-1; the D is unclear. The CDR3 runs 13 residues. Trimming took off 0 bases at V and 3 bases at J, with 6 bases between the two ends. Germline CDR1 and CDR2: SGHNT and YYREEE (reference sequence). The CDR3 DNA reads as TGTGCCAGCAGCTTGGGGCCCGACACTGAAGCTTTCTTT. It yields the protein CASSLGPDTEAFF.

This clone appeared a few times. This chain uses TRBV9 with TRBJ2-5; D is uncertain. CDR1 is SGDLS and CDR2 is YYNGEE in the germline V gene. Between the trimmed V and J ends, which lost 0 bases and 2 bases, there was a span of 5 bases. The CDR3 covers 13 residues. CDR3 coding DNA: TGTGCCAGCAGCGTAGCAGCGCAAGAGACCCAGTACTTC. Translated: CASSVAAQETQYF.

This clone was seen a few times. This chain joins TRBV11-2 and TRBJ1-1; tentative D call: TRBD1 (6 bases). The V gene lost 0 bases and the J gene lost 7 bases, with 21 bases spanning the gap. The CDR3 covers 17 residues. Germline-derived CDR1 and CDR2 are SGHAT and FQNNGV. CDR3 sequence (DNA): TGTGCCAGCAGCTTAGATGAGTGGACAGCCAGTGGGGATGAAGCTTTCTTT. It encodes CASSLDEWTASGDEAFF.

V usage is TRBV29-1 and J usage is TRBJ2-3; D is possibly TRBD2 (6 bases). Between the trimmed V and J ends, which lost 7 bases and 9 bases, there was a span of 20 bases. The germline gives CDR1 SQVTM, CDR2 ANQGSEA. The CDR3 is 13 residues long. CDR3 sequence: CSAEGFSSATQYF. The CDR3 DNA is TGCAGCGCGGAGGGGTTCTCTAGCGCGACGCAGTATTTT.

On this clone itself: Other nucleotide sequences from this sample produce the same CDR3. This chain connects TRBV30 to TRBJ1-5; TRBD1 matches at 9 bases. The germline CDR1 and CDR2 sequences are GTSNPN and SVGIG (reference sequence). V was clipped by 3 bases and J by 5 bases; unmatched bases: 2. The CDR3 sequence is 13 residues long. The CDR3 protein is CAWSGQGHQPQHF. The CDR3 DNA reads TGTGCCTGGAGCGGACAGGGGCATCAGCCCCAGCATTTT.

The gene calls are TRBV29-1 and TRBJ2-4; D is unclear. Trimming took off 4 bases at V and 2 bases at J, with 15 bases between the two ends. The CDR3 length is 15 residues. Germline assignment: CDR1 SQVTM and CDR2 ANQGSEA. The CDR3 loop is CSVVTIAVTKNIQYF. The CDR3 DNA sequence: TGCAGCGTTGTGACAATCGCGGTAACCAAAAACATTCAGTACTTC.

The chain is built from TRBV5-1 and TRBJ1-1; D call uncertain. Looked up from germline, CDR1 is SGHRS and CDR2 is YFSETQ. The CDR3 is made up of 13 amino acids. V gave up 4 bases and J gave up 3 bases, with 10 bases separating them. The chain's CDR3 is CASSTQEDTEAFF. Here the CDR3 DNA reads TGCGCCAGCAGCACCCAAGAGGACACTGAAGCTTTCTTT.

The table lists this clone with a few counts. The chain couples TRBV5-1 to TRBJ2-5; the D call may be TRBD1 or TRBD2 (5 bases each). There are 15 residues in the CDR3. Between the trimmed V and J ends, which lost 0 bases and 2 bases, there was a span of 11 bases. CDR1 and CDR2 (germline): SGHRS, YFSETQ. Here the CDR3 reads CASSLVGDGQETQYF. In nucleotides, the CDR3 is TGCGCCAGCAGCTTGGTTGGGGACGGTCAAGAGACCCAGTACTTC.

The rearrangement uses TRBV25-1 and TRBJ1-1, with D unclear. Germline CDR1 is MGHDK and CDR2 is SYGVNS. V lost 4 bases, J lost 1 base, and 10 bases lay in between. The CDR3 contains 14 residues. Here the CDR3 reads CASSAPGANTEAFF. The DNA of the CDR3 is TGTGCCAGCAGTGCCCCGGGAGCGAACACTGAAGCTTTCTTT.

This clone has a single count. CDR3 region: CASSPGTSPAQYF. DNA of the CDR3: TGTGCCAGCAGTCCCGGGACTTCCCCGGCGCAGTATTTT. V is TRBV27 and J is TRBJ2-3; maybe TRBD2 (6 bases). This CDR3 has 13 residues. Germline values: CDR1 MNHEY, CDR2 SMNVEV (reference sequence). Trimming removed 5 bases at V and 10 bases at J, with 16 bases between.

The chain carries TRBV30 and TRBJ2-7; D is perhaps TRBD1 (5 bases). Germline V gene data show CDR1 as GTSNPN and CDR2 as SVGIG (reference sequence). Trimming removed 6 bases at V and 9 bases at J, with 21 bases between. The CDR3 length is 13 residues. CDR3 in DNA: TGTGCCTGTAATAGGGGCGGCGGAACTGGGCAGTACTTC. Protein: CACNRGGGTGQYF.